This TCR beta chain was documented in a study of regulatory T cells in long-lasting Graves disease. Study results and caveats: New patients shared about 880 public clonotypes, fewer than the roughly 2,700 shared by persistent patients. Favoring TRBV28, TRBJ1-2 and TRBJ2-5 was a feature seen in persistent disease.

The authors built TCR beta libraries using iRepertoire HTBI primers and Arm-PCR of CDR3 regions. In the original analysis: In the combined samples, 62 TRBV and some 14 TRBJ segments were identified. From the multiplex PCR reads, TCRdb called clonotypes with MiXCR, one entry per CDR3 protein. TCRdb, not the original authors, processed these V and J calls. The sample has about 320,000 distinct CDR3 sequences, over 15% seen once. There are many counts of this clonotype. Its target is unknown. Time point indicated: newly diagnosed GD, antithyroid drugs for less than 3 months. TCR sequences were obtained from RNA taken from PBMCs. The CDR3 consists of 12 residues. V was pared by 6 bases and J by 16 bases, with 19 bases between.

The sequence came from a female donor with Graves disease. V is TRBV12-3 or TRBV12-4 and J is TRBJ2-1; D perhaps matches TRBD2 (6 bases). This specimen was peripheral blood mononuclear cells (PBMCs), taken at new diagnosis, from a patient treated with antithyroid drugs. CDR3 loop: CASRNGRDPLFF. CDR3 coding DNA: TGTGCCAGCAGAAACGGGCGGGACCCTCTATTCTTC.